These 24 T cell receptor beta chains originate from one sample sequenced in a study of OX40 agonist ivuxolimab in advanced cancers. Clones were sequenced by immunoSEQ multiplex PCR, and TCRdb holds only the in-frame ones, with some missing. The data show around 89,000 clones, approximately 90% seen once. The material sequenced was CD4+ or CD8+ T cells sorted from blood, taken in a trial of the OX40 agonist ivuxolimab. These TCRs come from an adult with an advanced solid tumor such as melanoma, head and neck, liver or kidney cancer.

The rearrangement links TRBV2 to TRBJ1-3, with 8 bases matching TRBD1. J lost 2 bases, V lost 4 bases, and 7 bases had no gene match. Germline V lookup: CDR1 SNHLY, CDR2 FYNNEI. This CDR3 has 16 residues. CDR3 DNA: TGTGCCAGCAGTGTCTCAGGGGGCGGTACTGGAAACACCATATATTTT. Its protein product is CASSVSGGGTGNTIYF.

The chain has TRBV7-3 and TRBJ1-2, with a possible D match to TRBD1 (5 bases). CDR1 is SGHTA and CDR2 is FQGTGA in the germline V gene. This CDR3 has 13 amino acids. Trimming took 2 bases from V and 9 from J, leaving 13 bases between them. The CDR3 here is CASSLGGGERYTF. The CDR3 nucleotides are TGTGCCAGCAGCTTAGGGGGAGGGGAACGCTACACCTTC. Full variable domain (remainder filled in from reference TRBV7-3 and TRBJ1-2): GAGVSQTPSNKVTEKGKYVELRCDPISGHTALYWYRQSLGQGPEFLIYFQGTGAADDSGLPNDRFFAVRPEGSVSTLKIQRTERGDSAVYLCASSLGGGERYTFGSGTRLTVV.

CDR3 bases: TGTGCCAGCAGCGTAGATGCGACCAGTATGAATGAGCAGTTCTTC. As protein: CASSVDATSMNEQFF. This chain connects TRBV9 to TRBJ2-1, with D hard to call. Between the trimmed V and J ends, which lost 0 bases and 7 bases, there was a span of 14 bases. CDR1 and CDR2 (germline): SGDLS, YYNGEE. CDR3 length equals 15 residues.

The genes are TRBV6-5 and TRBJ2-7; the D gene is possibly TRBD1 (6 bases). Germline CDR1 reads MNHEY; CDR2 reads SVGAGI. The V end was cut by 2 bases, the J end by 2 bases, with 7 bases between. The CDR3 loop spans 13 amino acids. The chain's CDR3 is CASSYQGTYEQYF. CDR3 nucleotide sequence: TGTGCCAGCAGTTACCAGGGGACCTACGAGCAGTACTTC.

The CDR3 region is CASSTFGAEAFF. In DNA form, the CDR3 reads TGTGCCAGCAGTACTTTCGGCGCTGAAGCTTTCTTT. J is TRBJ1-1 and V is TRBV6-5; no definite D call. The germline gives CDR1 MNHEY, CDR2 SVGAGI. CDR3 size: 12 residues. V shed 5 bases and J shed 6 bases, with 10 bases lying between them.

For the CDR3, the DNA is TGCGCCAGCAGCCAAGGGCCCCCAGGGGGGGCGAACACCGGGGAGCTGTTTTTT. Translation: CASSQGPPGGANTGELFF. V gene TRBV4-3 combines with J gene TRBJ2-2; D may be TRBD1 or TRBD2 (7 bases each). V dropped 1 base and J dropped 0 bases, with 15 bases sitting between them. Per germline, CDR1 LGHNA and CDR2 YSLEER. The length of the CDR3 is 18 residues.

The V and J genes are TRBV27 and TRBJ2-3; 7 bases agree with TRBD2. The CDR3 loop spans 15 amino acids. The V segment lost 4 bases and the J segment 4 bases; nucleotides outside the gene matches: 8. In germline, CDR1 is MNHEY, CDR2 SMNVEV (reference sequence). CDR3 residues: CASSWGGGPPDTQYF. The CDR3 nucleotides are TGTGCCAGCAGTTGGGGGGGAGGGCCCCCAGATACGCAGTATTTT.

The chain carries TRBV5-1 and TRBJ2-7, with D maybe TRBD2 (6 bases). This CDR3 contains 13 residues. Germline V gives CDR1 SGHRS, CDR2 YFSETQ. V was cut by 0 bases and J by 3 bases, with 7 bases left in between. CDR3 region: CASSLGSGYEQYF. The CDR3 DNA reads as TGCGCCAGCAGCTTGGGTAGCGGCTACGAGCAGTACTTC.

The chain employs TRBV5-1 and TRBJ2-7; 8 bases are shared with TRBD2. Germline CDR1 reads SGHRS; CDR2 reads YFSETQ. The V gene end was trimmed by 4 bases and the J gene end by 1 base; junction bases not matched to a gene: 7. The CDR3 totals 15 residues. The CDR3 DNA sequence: TGCGCCAGCAGCCCGGTGGTAGCGGGATCCTACGAGCAGTACTTC. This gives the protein CASSPVVAGSYEQYF.

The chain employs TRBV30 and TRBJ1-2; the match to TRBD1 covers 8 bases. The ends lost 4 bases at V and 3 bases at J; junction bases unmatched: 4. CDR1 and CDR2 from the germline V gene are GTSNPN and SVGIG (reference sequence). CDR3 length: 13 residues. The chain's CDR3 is CAWTRQGYYGYTF. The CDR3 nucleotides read TGTGCCTGGACTCGACAGGGGTACTATGGCTACACCTTC.

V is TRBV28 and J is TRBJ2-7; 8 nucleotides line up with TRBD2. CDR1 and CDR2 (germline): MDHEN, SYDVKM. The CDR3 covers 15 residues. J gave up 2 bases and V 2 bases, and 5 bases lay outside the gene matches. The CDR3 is CASSLPDGRAYEQYF. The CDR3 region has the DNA TGTGCCAGCAGTTTACCCGACGGGAGGGCCTACGAGCAGTACTTC.

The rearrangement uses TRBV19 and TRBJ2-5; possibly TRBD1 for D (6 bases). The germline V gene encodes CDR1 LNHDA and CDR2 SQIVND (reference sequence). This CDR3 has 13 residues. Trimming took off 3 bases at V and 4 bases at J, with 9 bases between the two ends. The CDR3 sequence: CASSMVRGETQYF. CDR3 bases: TGTGCCAGTAGTATGGTCAGGGGAGAGACCCAGTACTTC.

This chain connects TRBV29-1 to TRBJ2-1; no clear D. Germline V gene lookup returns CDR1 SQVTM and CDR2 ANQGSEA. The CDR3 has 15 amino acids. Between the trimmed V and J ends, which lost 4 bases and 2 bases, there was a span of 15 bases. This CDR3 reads CSVASLISAYNEQFF. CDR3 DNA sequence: TGCAGCGTTGCCTCATTGATAAGCGCCTACAATGAGCAGTTCTTC.

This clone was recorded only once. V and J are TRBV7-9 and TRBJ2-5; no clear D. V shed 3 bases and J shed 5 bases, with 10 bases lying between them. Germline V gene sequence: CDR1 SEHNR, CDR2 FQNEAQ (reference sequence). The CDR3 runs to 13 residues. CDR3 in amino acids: CASSLGPRETQYF. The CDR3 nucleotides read TGTGCCAGCAGCTTGGGCCCGCGGGAGACCCAGTACTTC.

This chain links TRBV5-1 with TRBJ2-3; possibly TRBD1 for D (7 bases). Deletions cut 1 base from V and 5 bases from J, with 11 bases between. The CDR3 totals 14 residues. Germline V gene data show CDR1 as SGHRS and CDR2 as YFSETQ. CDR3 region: CASSLRQGGDTQYF. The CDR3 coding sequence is TGCGCCAGCAGCTTGAGACAGGGAGGAGATACGCAGTATTTT. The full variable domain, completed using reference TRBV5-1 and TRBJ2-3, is KAGVTQTPRYLIKTRGQQVTLSCSPISGHRSVSWYQQTPGQGLQFLFEYFSETQRNKGNFPGRFSGRQFSNSRSEMNVSTLELGDSALYLCASSLRQGGDTQYFGPGTRLTVL.

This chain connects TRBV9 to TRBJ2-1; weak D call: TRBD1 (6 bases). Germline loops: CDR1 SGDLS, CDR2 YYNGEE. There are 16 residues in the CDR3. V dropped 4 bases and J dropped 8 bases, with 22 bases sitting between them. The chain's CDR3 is CASSPEDPGARDEQFF. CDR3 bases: TGTGCCAGCAGCCCCGAGGACCCAGGGGCTAGGGATGAGCAGTTCTTC.

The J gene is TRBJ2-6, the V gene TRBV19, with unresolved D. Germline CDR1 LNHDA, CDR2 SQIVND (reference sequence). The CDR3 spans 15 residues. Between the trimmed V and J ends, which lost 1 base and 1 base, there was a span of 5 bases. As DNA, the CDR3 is TGTGCCAGTAGTATAGGACTTTCTGGGGCCAACGTCCTGACTTTC. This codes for CASSIGLSGANVLTF.

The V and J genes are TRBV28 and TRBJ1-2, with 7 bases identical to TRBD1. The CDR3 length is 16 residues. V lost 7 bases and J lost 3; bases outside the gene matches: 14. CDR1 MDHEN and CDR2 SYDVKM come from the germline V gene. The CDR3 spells CASTPAVGGTDYGYTF. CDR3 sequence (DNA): TGTGCCAGCACCCCGGCGGTTGGCGGGACAGACTATGGCTACACCTTC.

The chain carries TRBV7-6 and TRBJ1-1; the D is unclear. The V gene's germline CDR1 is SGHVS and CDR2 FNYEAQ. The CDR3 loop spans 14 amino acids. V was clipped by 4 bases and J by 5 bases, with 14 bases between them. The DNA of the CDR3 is TGTGCCAGCAGCTCACCTTTAGCAGTGACTGAAGCTTTCTTT. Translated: CASSSPLAVTEAFF.

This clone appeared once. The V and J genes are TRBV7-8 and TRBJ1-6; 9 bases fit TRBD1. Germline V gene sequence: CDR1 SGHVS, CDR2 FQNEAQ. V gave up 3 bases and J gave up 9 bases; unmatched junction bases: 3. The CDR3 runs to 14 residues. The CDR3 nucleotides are TGTGCCAGCAGCTTTGACAGGGGGAGTTCACCCCTCCACTTT. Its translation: CASSFDRGSSPLHF.

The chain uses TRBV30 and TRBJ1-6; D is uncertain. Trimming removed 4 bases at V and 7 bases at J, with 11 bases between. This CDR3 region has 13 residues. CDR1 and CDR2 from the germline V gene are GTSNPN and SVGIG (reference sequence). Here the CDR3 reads CAWMRFSNSPLHF. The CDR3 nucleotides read TGTGCCTGGATGAGGTTCTCCAATTCACCCCTCCACTTT. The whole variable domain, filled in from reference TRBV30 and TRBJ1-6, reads SQTIHQWPATLVQPVGSPLSLECTVEGTSNPNLYWYRQAAGRGLQLLFYSVGIGQISSEVPQNLSASRPQDRQFILSSKKLLLSDSGFYLCAWMRFSNSPLHFGNGTRLTVT.

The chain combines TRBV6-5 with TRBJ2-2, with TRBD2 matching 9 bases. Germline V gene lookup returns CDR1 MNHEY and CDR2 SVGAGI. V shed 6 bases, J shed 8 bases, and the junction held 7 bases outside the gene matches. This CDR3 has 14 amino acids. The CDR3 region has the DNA TGTGCCAGCAGCCGGGGGCTAGCGGGGGGGGAGCTGTTTTTT. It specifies CASSRGLAGGELFF.

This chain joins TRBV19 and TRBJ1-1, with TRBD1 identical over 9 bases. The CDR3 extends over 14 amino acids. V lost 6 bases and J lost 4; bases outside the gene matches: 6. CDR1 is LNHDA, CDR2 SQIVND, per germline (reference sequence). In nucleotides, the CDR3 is TGTGCCAGTAGACCGACAGGGGGAGGCACTGAAGCTTTCTTT. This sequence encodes CASRPTGGGTEAFF.

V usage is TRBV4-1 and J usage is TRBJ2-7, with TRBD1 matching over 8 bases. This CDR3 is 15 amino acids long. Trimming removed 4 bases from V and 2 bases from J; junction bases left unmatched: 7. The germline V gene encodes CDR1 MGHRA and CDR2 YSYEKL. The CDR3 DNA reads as TGCGCCAGCAGCCTCACAGGGGGTTCCACCTACGAGCAGTACTTC. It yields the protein CASSLTGGSTYEQYF.